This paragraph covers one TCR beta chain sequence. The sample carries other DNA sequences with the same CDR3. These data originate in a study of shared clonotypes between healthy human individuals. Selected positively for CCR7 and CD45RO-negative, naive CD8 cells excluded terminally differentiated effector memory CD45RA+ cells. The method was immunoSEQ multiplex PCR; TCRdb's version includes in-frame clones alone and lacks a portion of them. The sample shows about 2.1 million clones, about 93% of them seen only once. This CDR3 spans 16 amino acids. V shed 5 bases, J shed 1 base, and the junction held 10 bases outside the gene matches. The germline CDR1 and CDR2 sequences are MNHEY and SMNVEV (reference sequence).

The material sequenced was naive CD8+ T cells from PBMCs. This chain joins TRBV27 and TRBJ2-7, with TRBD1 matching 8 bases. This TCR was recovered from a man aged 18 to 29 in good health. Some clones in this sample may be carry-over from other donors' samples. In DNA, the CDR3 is TGTGCCAGCAGTCCCTCGACAGGGGTTGTTTCCTACGAGCAGTACTTC. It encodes CASSPSTGVVSYEQYF.